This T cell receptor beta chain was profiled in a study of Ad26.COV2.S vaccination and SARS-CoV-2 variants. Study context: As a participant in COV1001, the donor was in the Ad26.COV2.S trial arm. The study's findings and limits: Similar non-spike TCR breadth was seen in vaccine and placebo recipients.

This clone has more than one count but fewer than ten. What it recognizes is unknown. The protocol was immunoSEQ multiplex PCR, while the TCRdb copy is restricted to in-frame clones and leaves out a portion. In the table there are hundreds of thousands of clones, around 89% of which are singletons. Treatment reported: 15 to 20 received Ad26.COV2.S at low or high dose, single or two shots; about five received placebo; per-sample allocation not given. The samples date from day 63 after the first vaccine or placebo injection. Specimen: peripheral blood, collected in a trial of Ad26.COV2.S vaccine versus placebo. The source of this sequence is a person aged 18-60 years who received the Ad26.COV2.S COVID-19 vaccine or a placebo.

CDR3 residues: CASSSLISGSSYEQYF. CDR3 DNA sequence: TGTGCCAGCAGCTCCTTGATTAGCGGGAGCTCCTACGAGCAGTACTTC. The chain uses TRBV7-9 and TRBJ2-7; 9 positions match TRBD2. Trimming cost V 4 bases and J 0 bases; bases outside gene matches: 7. Germline V gene lookup returns CDR1 SEHNR and CDR2 FQNEAQ (reference sequence). The CDR3 totals 16 residues.